The 28 T cell receptor beta chains reported below all come from one sample, sequenced in a study of pediatric ulcerative colitis. Clones were read by immunoSEQ multiplex PCR, and TCRdb kept only the in-frame ones, dropping some. Here the sample spans 55,000 to 65,000 clones, around 80% being singletons. Sequencing was performed on blood. These receptors all stem from a boy younger than 18 with moderate ulcerative colitis.

The chain joins TRBV5-4 to TRBJ2-3, with unresolved D. V was shortened by 4 bases and J by 4 bases, with 19 bases between the two germline ends. The CDR3 contains 16 residues. The germline V gene has CDR1 SGHNT and CDR2 YYREEE (reference sequence). DNA of the CDR3: TGTGCCAGCAGCCCGGCCGGGCGCCAACGGGCAGATACGCAGTATTTT. Translation gives CASSPAGRQRADTQYF.

The rearrangement uses TRBV9 and TRBJ2-7, with 10 bases that match TRBD1. The germline CDR1 and CDR2 sequences are SGDLS and YYNGEE. After removal of 4 bases from V and 2 bases from J, the junction contained 6 bases not matched to a gene. The CDR3 length is 15 residues. The CDR3: CASSHQGQGPYEQYF. In DNA form, the CDR3 reads TGTGCCAGCAGCCACCAGGGACAGGGGCCCTACGAGCAGTACTTC.

The V gene is TRBV7-2, the J gene TRBJ2-2; D unresolved. The CDR3 covers 12 residues. V was pared by 5 bases and J by 4 bases, with 5 bases between. Germline V gene data show CDR1 as SGHTA and CDR2 as FQGNSA. CDR3: CASSHLTGELFF. The CDR3 DNA follows: TGTGCCAGCAGCCACCTCACCGGGGAGCTGTTTTTT.

The rearrangement joins TRBV5-1 to TRBJ2-1; possible D gene TRBD1, 6 bases. Looked up from germline, CDR1 is SGHRS and CDR2 is YFSETQ. This CDR3 comprises 15 residues. Trimming left V 0 bases short and J 3 bases short, with 10 bases between. This CDR3 reads CASSLAQGLYNEQFF. The CDR3, as DNA: TGCGCCAGCAGCTTGGCACAGGGTCTCTACAATGAGCAGTTCTTC.

This chain joins TRBV7-9 and TRBJ1-5, with D perhaps matching TRBD1 (6 bases). Per germline, CDR1 SEHNR and CDR2 FQNEAQ (reference sequence). The germline V and J ends were trimmed by 6 bases and 10 bases, with 16 bases remaining between them. The CDR3 spans 13 residues. The CDR3 DNA is TGTGCCAGCAGTCTCAACAGGGAAAGACCCCAGCATTTT. Protein sequence: CASSLNRERPQHF.

V gene TRBV10-1 combines with J gene TRBJ2-7, with D possibly being TRBD1 (6 bases). V lost 5 bases and J 5 bases, leaving 16 bases between the germline ends. Germline V lookup: CDR1 WNHNN, CDR2 SYGVQD (reference sequence). This CDR3 has 14 residues. CDR3 region: CASSKGRGLDEQYF. The CDR3 DNA sequence: TGCGCCAGCAGTAAGGGCAGGGGCTTGGACGAGCAGTACTTC.

The chain couples TRBV2 to TRBJ1-2; TRBD1 agrees at 8 bases. The CDR3 contains 14 residues. Germline CDR1 is SNHLY and CDR2 is FYNNEI. The V gene end was trimmed by 6 bases and the J gene end by 7 bases; junction bases not matched to a gene: 10. For the CDR3, the DNA is TGTGCCAGCAGCCAGACAGGGGTTGGGATTGGCTACACCTTC. Its protein is CASSQTGVGIGYTF.

This sequence joins TRBV29-1 and TRBJ2-5; D may match TRBD1 or TRBD2 (5 bases each). V was pared by 6 bases and J by 2 bases, with 16 bases between. CDR3 length: 14 amino acids. Looked up from germline, CDR1 is SQVTM and CDR2 is ANQGSEA. The CDR3 loop is CSVGLGWGQETQYF. Written as DNA, the CDR3 is TGCAGCGTGGGGCTGGGATGGGGGCAAGAGACCCAGTACTTC. The full variable domain, completed using reference TRBV29-1 and TRBJ2-5, is SAVISQKPSRDICQRGTSLTIQCQVDSQVTMMFWYRQQPGQSLTLIATANQGSEATYESGFVIDKFPISRPNLTFSTLTVSNMSPEDSSIYLCSVGLGWGQETQYFGPGTRLLVL.

The rearrangement uses TRBV19 and TRBJ1-1; 7 bases map to TRBD1. Germline V CDR1 and CDR2: LNHDA, SQIVND (reference sequence). J was trimmed by 6 bases and V by 3 bases; bases with no gene match: 7. The CDR3 extends over 14 amino acids. The CDR3 DNA reads as TGTGCCAGTAGTATTGACCGACAGGGATCTGAAGCTTTCTTT. It encodes CASSIDRQGSEAFF.

In this sample, this clone turned up a few times. The chain uses TRBV4-1 and TRBJ2-2, with D tentatively TRBD1 (7 bases). The germline V gene encodes CDR1 MGHRA and CDR2 YSYEKL. The CDR3 runs to 15 residues. The V end was cut by 2 bases, the J end by 6 bases, with 13 bases between. DNA of the CDR3: TGCGCCAGCAGCCAACCGACAGGGAGGTCCGGGGAGCTGTTTTTT. Translating gives CASSQPTGRSGELFF.

The chain recombines TRBV5-1 with TRBJ2-1, with TRBD1 matching 7 bases. This CDR3 comprises 15 residues. Germline V gene lookup returns CDR1 SGHRS and CDR2 YFSETQ. The J segment lost 6 bases and the V segment lost 0 bases, leaving 6 bases of the junction unmatched. The CDR3 protein is CASSLGQGNFNEQFF. The CDR3 DNA reads as TGCGCCAGCAGCTTGGGACAGGGAAATTTCAATGAGCAGTTCTTC.

This clone appeared a single time. This sequence joins TRBV9 and TRBJ1-3; unclear D gene. CDR1 and CDR2 from the germline V gene are SGDLS and YYNGEE. This CDR3 has 13 amino acids. Trimming cost V 2 bases and J 0 bases, with 3 bases left between them. CDR3 sequence reads: CASSVRSGNTIYF. For the CDR3, the DNA is TGTGCCAGCAGCGTCCGCTCTGGAAACACCATATATTTT.

The genes are TRBV27 and TRBJ2-2; perhaps TRBD2 as D (5 bases). CDR3 length equals 14 residues. CDR1 MNHEY and CDR2 SMNVEV come from the germline V gene (reference sequence). Trimming left V 5 bases short and J 4 bases short, with 11 bases between. CDR3 in DNA: TGTGCCAGCAGTCGTCAGCGGTCCACCGGGGAGCTGTTTTTT. Protein: CASSRQRSTGELFF.

This clone was counted only a few times. The V and J genes are TRBV30 and TRBJ1-5, with a possible D match to TRBD1 (5 bases). Germline V gene lookup returns CDR1 GTSNPN and CDR2 SVGIG (reference sequence). The CDR3 sequence is 14 residues long. Trimming left V 7 bases short and J 1 base short, with 14 bases between. The CDR3 coding sequence is TGTGCCTATACCCCGCAGGGAAGCAATCAGCCCCAGCATTTT. The encoded protein is CAYTPQGSNQPQHF.

This chain joins TRBV5-6 and TRBJ2-1, with 12 bases matching TRBD2. After removal of 4 bases from V and 5 bases from J, the junction contained 13 bases not matched to a gene. CDR1 is SGHDT, CDR2 YYEEEE, per germline. The CDR3 has 18 residues. In DNA form, the CDR3 reads TGTGCCAGCAGCGATCTAGCGGGAGGGCCGATGATCGACAATGAGCAGTTCTTC. This translates into CASSDLAGGPMIDNEQFF.

This chain links TRBV7-9 with TRBJ2-7, with D possibly matching TRBD1 (5 bases). Germline CDR1 reads SEHNR; CDR2 reads FQNEAQ (reference sequence). The V end was cut by 1 base, the J end by 2 bases, with 12 bases between. The length of the CDR3 is 15 residues. The CDR3 DNA reads as TGTGCCAGCAGCTTAGTCAGGGCCTCGGCCTACGAGCAGTACTTC. Translating gives CASSLVRASAYEQYF.

The chain is built from TRBV25-1 and TRBJ1-1; D is perhaps TRBD1 (6 bases). The CDR3 extends over 11 amino acids. Germline CDR1 is MGHDK and CDR2 is SYGVNS. V was pared by 9 bases and J by 3 bases, with 8 bases between. CDR3 sequence (DNA): TGTGCCAGTACAGGGTACACTGAAGCTTTCTTT. Amino acid sequence: CASTGYTEAFF.

The chain's CDR3 is CASSQEGPFSSYEQYF. CDR3 bases: TGTGCCAGCAGCCAAGAGGGCCCATTTAGCTCCTACGAGCAGTACTTC. This rearrangement joins TRBV4-2 to TRBJ2-7; D is unresolved. Between the trimmed V and J ends, which lost 0 bases and 0 bases, there was a span of 12 bases. The CDR3 is 16 residues long. The germline V gene has CDR1 LGHNA and CDR2 YNFKEQ.

The V gene is TRBV7-3, the J gene TRBJ1-1, with D unresolved. V lost 5 bases and J 6 bases, leaving 16 bases between the germline ends. Germline V gene data show CDR1 as SGHTA and CDR2 as FQGTGA. This CDR3 region has 14 residues. CDR3 region: CASSLTLDDPEAFF. The CDR3 region has the DNA TGTGCCAGCAGCCTCACCCTAGACGACCCTGAAGCTTTCTTT.

This clone showed up just a few times. The chain links TRBV11-2 to TRBJ2-7; no clear D. Trimming took 4 bases from V and 5 from J, leaving 9 bases between them. The CDR3 sequence is 12 residues long. Per germline, CDR1 SGHAT and CDR2 FQNNGV. The CDR3 nucleotides read TGTGCCAGCAGCTCGGGTGGGCACGAGCAGTACTTC. Residues: CASSSGGHEQYF.

This clone was counted between two and nine times. The chain combines TRBV7-3 with TRBJ1-1; perhaps TRBD1 as D (5 bases). Trimming left V 1 base short and J 4 bases short, with 10 bases between. Per germline, CDR1 SGHTA and CDR2 FQGTGA. The CDR3 contains 14 residues. This CDR3 is CASSLRPGSTEAFF. The CDR3 DNA follows: TGTGCCAGCAGCTTAAGGCCAGGGTCCACTGAAGCTTTCTTT.

The chain uses TRBV6-1 and TRBJ1-6, with TRBD1 identical over 7 bases. Germline values: CDR1 MNHNS, CDR2 SASEGT. The CDR3 spans 15 residues. The trim removed 5 bases at V and 5 bases at J, leaving 6 bases unmatched. This CDR3 is CASSKTGMNNSPLHF. CDR3 nucleotide sequence: TGTGCCAGCAGTAAGACAGGGATGAATAATTCACCCCTCCACTTT.

The chain uses TRBV19 and TRBJ2-3; the match to TRBD1 covers 8 bases. The length of the CDR3 is 17 residues. The V gene's germline CDR1 is LNHDA and CDR2 SQIVND (reference sequence). V shed 5 bases, J shed 3 bases, and the junction held 13 bases outside the gene matches. CDR3 DNA: TGTGCCAGTAGTGGGCGGACAGGGAGGATTCCGACAGATACGCAGTATTTT. Its protein is CASSGRTGRIPTDTQYF. The whole variable domain, remainder taken from reference TRBV19 and TRBJ2-3, is DGGITQSPKYLFRKEGQNVTLSCEQNLNHDAMYWYRQDPGQGLRLIYYSQIVNDFQKGDIAEGYSVSREKKESFPLTVTSAQKNPTAFYLCASSGRTGRIPTDTQYFGPGTRLTVL.

The chain is built from TRBV9 and TRBJ1-3, with 8 bases that match TRBD1. Germline CDR1 is SGDLS and CDR2 is YYNGEE. The CDR3 extends over 17 amino acids. V was clipped by 4 bases and J by 2 bases; unmatched bases: 11. The CDR3 protein is CASSPWTGIITGNTIYF. Here the CDR3 DNA reads TGTGCCAGCAGCCCCTGGACAGGGATCATTACTGGAAACACCATATATTTT.

The V and J genes are TRBV6-5 and TRBJ1-1; D is undetermined. Trimming removed 6 bases at V and 1 base at J, with 9 bases between. Germline CDR1 is MNHEY and CDR2 is SVGAGI. CDR3 length: 13 residues. This chain's CDR3 is CASSGKWNTEAFF. In DNA, the CDR3 is TGTGCCAGCAGCGGTAAATGGAACACTGAAGCTTTCTTT.

The chain couples TRBV27 to TRBJ1-5, with 7 positions matching TRBD1. V lost 2 bases, J lost 1 base, and 5 bases stayed unmatched. This CDR3 is built from 16 residues. Germline values: CDR1 MNHEY, CDR2 SMNVEV (reference sequence). The CDR3 bases are TGTGCCAGCAGTTTAAAGGGGACAGACAGCAATCAGCCCCAGCATTTT. It translates to CASSLKGTDSNQPQHF.

This clone has a single count. A much larger clone is a single base away; this may be a read error. The chain recombines TRBV6-1 with TRBJ1-1, with D possibly being TRBD1 (6 bases). CDR1 is MNHNS and CDR2 is SASEGT in the germline V gene. The V and J ends lost 3 bases and 1 base respectively, with 6 bases between them. There are 13 residues in the CDR3. Here the CDR3 DNA reads TGTGCCAGCAGTGAGACAGGGAACACTGAAGCTTTCTTT. Translation gives CASSETGNTEAFF.

This clone was picked up one time. The chain joins TRBV25-1 to TRBJ2-7, with TRBD2 identical over 11 bases. The germline V gene has CDR1 MGHDK and CDR2 SYGVNS. With V trimmed by 4 bases and J by 4 bases, 12 bases remained unmatched. CDR3 length: 17 amino acids. The CDR3 region has the DNA TGTGCCAGCAGTGGGAGGAAACTAGCGGGAGAGGGGTACGAGCAGTACTTC. Translating gives CASSGRKLAGEGYEQYF.